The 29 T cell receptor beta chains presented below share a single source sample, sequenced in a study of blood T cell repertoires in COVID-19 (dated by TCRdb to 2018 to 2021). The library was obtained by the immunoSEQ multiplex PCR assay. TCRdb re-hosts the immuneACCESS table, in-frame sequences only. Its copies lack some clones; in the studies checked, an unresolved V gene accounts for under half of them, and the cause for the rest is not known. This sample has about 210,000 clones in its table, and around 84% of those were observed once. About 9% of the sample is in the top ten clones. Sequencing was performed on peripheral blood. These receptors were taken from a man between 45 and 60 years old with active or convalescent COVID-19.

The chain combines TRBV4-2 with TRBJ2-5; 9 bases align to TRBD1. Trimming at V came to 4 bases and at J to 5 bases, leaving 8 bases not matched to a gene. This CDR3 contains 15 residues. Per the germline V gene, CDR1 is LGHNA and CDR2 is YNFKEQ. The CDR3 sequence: CASSLNTGGLETQYF. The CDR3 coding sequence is TGTGCCAGCAGCCTCAATACAGGGGGCCTGGAGACCCAGTACTTC.

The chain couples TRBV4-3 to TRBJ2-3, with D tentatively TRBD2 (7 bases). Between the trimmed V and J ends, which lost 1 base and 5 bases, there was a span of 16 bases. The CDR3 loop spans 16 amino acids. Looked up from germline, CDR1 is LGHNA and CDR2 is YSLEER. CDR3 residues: CASSQGGGAWGDTQYF. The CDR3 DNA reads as TGCGCCAGCAGCCAAGGCGGGGGCGCGTGGGGAGATACGCAGTATTTT.

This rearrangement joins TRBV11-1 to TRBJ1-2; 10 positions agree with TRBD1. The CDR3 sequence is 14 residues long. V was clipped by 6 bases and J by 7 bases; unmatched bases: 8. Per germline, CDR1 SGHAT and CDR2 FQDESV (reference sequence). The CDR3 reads CASRSTGGIGGYTF. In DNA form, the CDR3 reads TGTGCCAGCAGGTCGACAGGGGGCATCGGTGGCTACACCTTC.

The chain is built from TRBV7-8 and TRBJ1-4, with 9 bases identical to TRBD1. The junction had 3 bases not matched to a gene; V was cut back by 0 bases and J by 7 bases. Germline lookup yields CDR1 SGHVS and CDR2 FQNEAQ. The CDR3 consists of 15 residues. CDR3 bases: TGTGCCAGCAGCTTAGCAGGGACAGGGCTTGAAAAACTGTTTTTT. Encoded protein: CASSLAGTGLEKLFF.

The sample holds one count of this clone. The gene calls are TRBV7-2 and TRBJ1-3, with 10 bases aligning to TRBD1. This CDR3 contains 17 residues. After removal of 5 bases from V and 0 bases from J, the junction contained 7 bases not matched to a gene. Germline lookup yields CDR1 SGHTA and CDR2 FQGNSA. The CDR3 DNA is TGTGCCAGCAGCGCCCGACAGGGGGCACTCTCTGGAAACACCATATATTTT. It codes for CASSARQGALSGNTIYF.

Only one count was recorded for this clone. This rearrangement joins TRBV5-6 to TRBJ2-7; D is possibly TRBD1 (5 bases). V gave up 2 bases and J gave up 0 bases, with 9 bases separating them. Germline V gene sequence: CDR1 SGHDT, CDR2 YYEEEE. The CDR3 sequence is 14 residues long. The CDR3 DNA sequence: TGTGCCAGCAGCTTCATGGGGCGCTCCTACGAGCAGTACGTC. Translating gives CASSFMGRSYEQYV.

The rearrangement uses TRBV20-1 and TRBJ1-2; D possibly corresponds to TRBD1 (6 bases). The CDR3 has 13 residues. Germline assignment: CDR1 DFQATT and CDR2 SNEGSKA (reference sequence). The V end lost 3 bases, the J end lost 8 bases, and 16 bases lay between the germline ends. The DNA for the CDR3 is TGCAGTGCTAGTGAAGTCCAGGGGTTAGGCTACACCTTC. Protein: CSASEVQGLGYTF.

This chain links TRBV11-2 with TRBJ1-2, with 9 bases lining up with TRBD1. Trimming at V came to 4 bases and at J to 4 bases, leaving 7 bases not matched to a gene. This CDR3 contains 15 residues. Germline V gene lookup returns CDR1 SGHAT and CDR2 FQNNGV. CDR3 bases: TGTGCCAGCAGCTCCACAGGGGGCGCAGGCTATGGCTACACCTTC. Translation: CASSSTGGAGYGYTF.

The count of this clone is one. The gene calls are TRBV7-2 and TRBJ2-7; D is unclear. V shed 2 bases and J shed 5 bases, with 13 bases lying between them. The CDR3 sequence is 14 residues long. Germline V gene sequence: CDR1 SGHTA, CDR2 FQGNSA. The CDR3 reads CASSLSRRIHEQYF. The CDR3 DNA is TGTGCCAGCAGCTTATCGAGGCGCATCCACGAGCAGTACTTC.

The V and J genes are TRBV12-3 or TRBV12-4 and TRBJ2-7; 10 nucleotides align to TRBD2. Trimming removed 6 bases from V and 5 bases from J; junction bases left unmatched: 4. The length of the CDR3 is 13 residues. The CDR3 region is CASRPTSGNEQYF. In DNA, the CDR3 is TGTGCCAGCAGACCCACTAGCGGGAACGAGCAGTACTTC.

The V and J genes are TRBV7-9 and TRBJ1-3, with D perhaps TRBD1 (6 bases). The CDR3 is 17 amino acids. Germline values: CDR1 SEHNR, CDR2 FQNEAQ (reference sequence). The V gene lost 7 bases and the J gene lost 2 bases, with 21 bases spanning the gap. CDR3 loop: CASTFYYSGGPGNTIYF. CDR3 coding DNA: TGTGCCAGCACCTTCTACTACTCGGGGGGCCCTGGAAACACCATATATTTT.

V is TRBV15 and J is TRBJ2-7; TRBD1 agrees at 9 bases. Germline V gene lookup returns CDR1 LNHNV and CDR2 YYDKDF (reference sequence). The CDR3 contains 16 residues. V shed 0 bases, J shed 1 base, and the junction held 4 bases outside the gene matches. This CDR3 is CATSRDSGTGSYEQYF. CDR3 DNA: TGTGCCACCAGCAGAGATTCCGGGACAGGGTCCTACGAGCAGTACTTC.

The CDR3 nucleotides read TGTGCCAGCAGCTTGGGGACTTCCGTCTCCTACGAGCAGTACTTC. Translation: CASSLGTSVSYEQYF. The V and J genes are TRBV5-5 and TRBJ2-7; D may be TRBD2 (5 bases). This CDR3 is 15 amino acids long. Trimming left V 0 bases short and J 0 bases short, with 10 bases between. Germline values: CDR1 SGHKS, CDR2 YYEKEE (reference sequence). The full variable domain, completed using reference TRBV5-5 and TRBJ2-7, is DAGVTQSPTHLIKTRGQQVTLRCSPISGHKSVSWYQQVLGQGPQFIFQYYEKEERGRGNFPDRFSARQFPNYSSELNVNALLLGDSALYLCASSLGTSVSYEQYFGPGTRLTVT.

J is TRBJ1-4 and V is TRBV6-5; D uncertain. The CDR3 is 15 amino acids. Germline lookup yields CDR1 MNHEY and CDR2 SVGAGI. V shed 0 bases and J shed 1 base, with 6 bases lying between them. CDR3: CASSYSGGTNEKLFF. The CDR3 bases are TGTGCCAGCAGTTACTCAGGAGGAACTAATGAAAAACTGTTTTTT.

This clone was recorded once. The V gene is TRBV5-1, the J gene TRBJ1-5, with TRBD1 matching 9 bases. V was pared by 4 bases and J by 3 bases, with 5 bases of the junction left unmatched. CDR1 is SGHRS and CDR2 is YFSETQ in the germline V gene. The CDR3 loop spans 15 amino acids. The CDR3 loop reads CASSPGTGSNQPQHF. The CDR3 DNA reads TGCGCCAGCAGCCCCGGGACAGGGTCCAATCAGCCCCAGCATTTT.

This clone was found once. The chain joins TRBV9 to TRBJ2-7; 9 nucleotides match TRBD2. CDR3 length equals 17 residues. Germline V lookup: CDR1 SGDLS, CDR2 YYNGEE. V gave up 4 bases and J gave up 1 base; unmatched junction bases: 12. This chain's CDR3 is CASSPRPGREGSYEQYF. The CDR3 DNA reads TGTGCCAGCAGCCCCCGCCCGGGGCGGGAGGGGTCCTACGAGCAGTACTTC.

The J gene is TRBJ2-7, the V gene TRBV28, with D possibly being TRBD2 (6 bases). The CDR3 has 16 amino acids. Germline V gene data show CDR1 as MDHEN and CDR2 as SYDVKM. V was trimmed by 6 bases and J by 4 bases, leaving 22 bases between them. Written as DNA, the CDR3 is TGTGCCAGCAGCCCCCTCGGGGGAGGAACCGTTTACGAGCAGTACTTC. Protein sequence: CASSPLGGGTVYEQYF.

CDR3 loop: CASSSGHLSGNTIYF. The CDR3 DNA reads TGTGCCAGCAGCTCGGGACACCTCTCTGGAAACACCATATATTTT. The chain couples TRBV6-2 or TRBV6-3 to TRBJ1-3; TRBD1 might be the D (6 bases). CDR3 length: 15 residues. The V gene lost 6 bases and the J gene lost 0 bases, with 12 bases spanning the gap. Per the germline V gene, CDR1 is MNHEY and CDR2 is SVGEGT.

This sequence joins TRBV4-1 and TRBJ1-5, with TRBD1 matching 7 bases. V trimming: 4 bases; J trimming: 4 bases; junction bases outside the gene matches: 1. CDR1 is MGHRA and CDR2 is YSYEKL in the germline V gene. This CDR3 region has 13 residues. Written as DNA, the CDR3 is TGCGCCAGCAGCCGGGACAGAAATCAGCCCCAGCATTTT. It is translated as CASSRDRNQPQHF.

The CDR3 spells CASSFKQGALGYTF. Here the CDR3 DNA reads TGTGCCAGCAGTTTCAAACAGGGGGCGCTTGGCTACACCTTC. This chain connects TRBV7-9 to TRBJ1-2; TRBD1 matches at 9 bases. The junction had 9 bases not matched to a gene; V was cut back by 6 bases and J by 7 bases. Germline V gives CDR1 SEHNR, CDR2 FQNEAQ (reference sequence). The CDR3 consists of 14 residues.

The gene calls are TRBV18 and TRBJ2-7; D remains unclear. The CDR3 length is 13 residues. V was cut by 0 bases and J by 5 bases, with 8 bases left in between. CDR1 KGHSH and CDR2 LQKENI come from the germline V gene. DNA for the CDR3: TGTGCCAGCTCACCACCCGGAGCAGACGAGCAGTACGTC. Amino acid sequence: CASSPPGADEQYV.

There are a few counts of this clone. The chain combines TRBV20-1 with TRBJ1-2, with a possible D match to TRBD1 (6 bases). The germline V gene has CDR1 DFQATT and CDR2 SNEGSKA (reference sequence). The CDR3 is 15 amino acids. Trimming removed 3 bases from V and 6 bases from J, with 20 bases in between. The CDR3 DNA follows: TGCAGTGCTAGTCTTTCGGGGGAGGGGGTTAATGGCTACACCTTC. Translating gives CSASLSGEGVNGYTF.

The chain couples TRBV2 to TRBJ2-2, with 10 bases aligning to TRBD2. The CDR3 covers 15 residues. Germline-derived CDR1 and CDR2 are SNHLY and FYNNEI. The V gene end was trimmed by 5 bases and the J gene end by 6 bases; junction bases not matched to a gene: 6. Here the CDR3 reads CASSLLAGEPGELFF. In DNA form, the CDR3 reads TGTGCCAGCAGTCTTCTAGCGGGAGAACCCGGGGAGCTGTTTTTT. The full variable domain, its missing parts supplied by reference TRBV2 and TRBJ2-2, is EPEVTQTPSHQVTQMGQEVILRCVPISNHLYFYWYRQILGQKVEFLVSFYNNEISEKSEIFDDQFSVERPDGSNFTLKIRSTKLEDSAMYFCASSLLAGEPGELFFGEGSRLTVL.

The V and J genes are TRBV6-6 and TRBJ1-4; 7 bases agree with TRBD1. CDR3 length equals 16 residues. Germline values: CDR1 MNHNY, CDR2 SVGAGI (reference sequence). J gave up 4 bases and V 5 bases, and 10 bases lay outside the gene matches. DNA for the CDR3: TGTGCCAGCAGTCCCGGAGTGGGACAGCTTAATGAAAAACTGTTTTTT. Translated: CASSPGVGQLNEKLFF.

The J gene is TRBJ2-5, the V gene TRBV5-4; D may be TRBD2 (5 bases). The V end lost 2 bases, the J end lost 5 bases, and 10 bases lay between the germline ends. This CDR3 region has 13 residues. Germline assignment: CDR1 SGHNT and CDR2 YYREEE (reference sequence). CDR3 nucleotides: TGTGCCAGCAGCTTACGGGGTGCGGAGACCCAGTACTTC. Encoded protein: CASSLRGAETQYF.

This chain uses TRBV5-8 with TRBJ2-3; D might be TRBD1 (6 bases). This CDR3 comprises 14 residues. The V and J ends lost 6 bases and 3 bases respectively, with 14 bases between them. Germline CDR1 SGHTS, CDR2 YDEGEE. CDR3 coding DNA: TGTGCCAGCACCTTCGGACAGCGTACAGATACGCAGTATTTT. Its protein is CASTFGQRTDTQYF. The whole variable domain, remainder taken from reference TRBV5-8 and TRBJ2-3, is EAGVTQSPTHLIKTRGQQATLRCSPISGHTSVYWYQQALGLGLQFLLWYDEGEERNRGNFPPRFSGRQFPNYSSELNVNALELEDSALYLCASTFGQRTDTQYFGPGTRLTVL.

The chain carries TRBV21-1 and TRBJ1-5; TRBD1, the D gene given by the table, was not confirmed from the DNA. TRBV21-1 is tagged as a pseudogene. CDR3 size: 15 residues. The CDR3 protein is CASSTGQGKNQPQHF. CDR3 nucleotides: TGTGCCAGCAGCACGGGACAGGGGAAGAATCAGCCCCAGCATTTT.

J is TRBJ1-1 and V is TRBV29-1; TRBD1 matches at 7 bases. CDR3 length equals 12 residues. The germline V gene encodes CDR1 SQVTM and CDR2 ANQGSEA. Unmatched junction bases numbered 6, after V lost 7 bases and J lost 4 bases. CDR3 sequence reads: CSARQGSTEAFF. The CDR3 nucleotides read TGCAGCGCCCGACAGGGAAGCACTGAAGCTTTCTTT.

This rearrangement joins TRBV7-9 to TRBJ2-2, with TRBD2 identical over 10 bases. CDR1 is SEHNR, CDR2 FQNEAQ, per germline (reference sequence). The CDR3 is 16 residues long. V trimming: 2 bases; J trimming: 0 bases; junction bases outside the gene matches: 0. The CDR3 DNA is TGTGCCAGCAGCTTAACTAGCGGGACGAACACCGGGGAGCTGTTTTTT. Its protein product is CASSLTSGTNTGELFF.